A single T cell receptor beta chain is shown here with its context. This entry is derived from a study of shared clonotypes between healthy human individuals. Looked up from germline, CDR1 is SNHLY and CDR2 is FYNNEI. The CDR3 loop spans 15 amino acids. Trimming removed 8 bases from V and 7 bases from J; junction bases left unmatched: 11. In replicate PCRs of unsorted PBMC, about 300 ng DNA, 31,000 or so T cell genomes, was used. Measured with immunoSEQ multiplex PCR; TCRdb has only the in-frame clones, and not every one. Of fewer than 700,000 clones detected, around 78% appear once; the ten largest clones hold approximately 12%.

This TCR was recovered from a woman aged 40 to 49 in good health. Some clones in this sample may be carry-over from other donors' samples. The source material was PBMCs. The chain has TRBV2 and TRBJ2-1; 10 bases fit TRBD2. The CDR3 region has the DNA TGTGCCAGCCAGGAAGCGGGAGGGGTGTGGAATGAGCAGTTCTTC. It encodes CASQEAGGVWNEQFF.